This T cell receptor beta chain was sequenced in a study of a mutant IDH1 vaccine in newly diagnosed glioma. In the case of this clone: The antigen is not known.

Per the germline V gene, CDR1 is MNHEY and CDR2 is SMNVEV (reference sequence). V shed 2 bases, J shed 6 bases, and the junction held 11 bases outside the gene matches. The CDR3 runs to 17 residues. Regarding time point: baseline, week 1 (first vaccination visit). This sample's treatment: pre-vaccination baseline after standard-of-care therapy. Study results and caveats: Pseudoprogression appears to have had no connection to changes in top peripheral T cell clonotypes.

Libraries were prepared by immunoSEQ multiplex PCR; TCRdb keeps only in-frame clonotypes and omits some of them. Among roughly 86,000 clones listed, around three quarters were seen once. The input for sequencing was PBMCs, taken from a glioma patient treated with radiotherapy, temozolomide or both. The receptor comes from a man between 40 and 49 years old with glioma. This sequence joins TRBV27 and TRBJ2-2, with TRBD2 matching over 8 bases. The CDR3 loop reads CASSLRARGGRAGELFF. In nucleotides, the CDR3 is TGTGCCAGCAGTTTAAGAGCTCGCGGGGGGCGGGCCGGGGAGCTGTTTTTT.